Following are 3 T cell receptor beta chains from one sample sequenced in a study of cytomegalovirus exposure and HLA in healthy donors. PCR primers comprised 60 Vbeta and 13 Jbeta primers. Clones were sequenced by immunoSEQ multiplex PCR, and TCRdb holds only the in-frame ones, with some missing. The sample includes fewer than 250,000 clones, around 80% seen only once; the top ten take 2.5% to 3.5%. Sequencing used PBMCs. The source is a man between 25 and 39 years old in good health and CMV-seronegative.

The chain uses TRBV5-6 and TRBJ2-1; D is unclear. Germline V lookup: CDR1 SGHDT, CDR2 YYEEEE. Trimming left V 2 bases short and J 8 bases short, with 11 bases between. The CDR3 consists of 13 residues. The CDR3 DNA follows: TGTGCCAGCAGCTTCCGCCCTCGAGATGAGCAGTTCTTC. Protein: CASSFRPRDEQFF.

This sequence joins TRBV15 and TRBJ2-7; 7 bases align to TRBD2. With V trimmed by 2 bases and J by 4 bases, 5 bases remained unmatched. Germline V CDR1 and CDR2: LNHNV, YYDKDF (reference sequence). This CDR3 contains 14 residues. The CDR3 DNA sequence: TGTGCCACCAGCAGACGTCAGGGAGGGTACGAGCAGTACTTC. Its translation: CATSRRQGGYEQYF.

A note on this clone: The junction does not match germline at one end; this may be a read error. The J gene is TRBJ2-7, the V gene TRBV7-9, with 12 bases aligning to TRBD1. From germline, CDR1 is SEHNR and CDR2 FQNEAQ (reference sequence). This CDR3 comprises 16 residues. This chain's CDR3 is CSSSLVSGQGAAEQYF. CDR3 nucleotides: TGTTCCAGCAGCCTAGTGTCGGGACAGGGGGCGGCCGAGCAGTACTTC. Full variable domain (missing parts from reference TRBV7-9 and TRBJ2-7): DTGVSQNPRHKITKRGQNVTFRCDPISEHNRLYWYRQTLGQGPEFLTYFQNEAQLEKSRLLSDRFSAERPKGSFSTLEIQRTEQGDSAMYLCSSSLVSGQGAAEQYFGPGTRLTVT.